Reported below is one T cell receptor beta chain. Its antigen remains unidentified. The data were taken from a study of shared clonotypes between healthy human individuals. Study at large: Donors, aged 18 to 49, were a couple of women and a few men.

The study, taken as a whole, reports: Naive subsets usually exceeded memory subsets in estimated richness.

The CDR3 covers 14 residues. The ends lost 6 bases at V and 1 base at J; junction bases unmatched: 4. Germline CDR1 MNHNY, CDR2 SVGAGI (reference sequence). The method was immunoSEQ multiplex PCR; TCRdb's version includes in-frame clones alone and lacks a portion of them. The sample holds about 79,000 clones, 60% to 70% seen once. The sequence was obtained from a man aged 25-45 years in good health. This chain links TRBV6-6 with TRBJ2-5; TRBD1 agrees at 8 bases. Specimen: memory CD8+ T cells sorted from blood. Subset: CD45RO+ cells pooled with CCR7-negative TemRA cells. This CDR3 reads CASRGRGPQETQYF. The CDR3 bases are TGTGCCAGCAGGGGCAGGGGGCCCCAAGAGACCCAGTACTTC.